These 9 T cell receptor beta chains came from one sample sequenced in a study of beta chain features in type 1 diabetes. What was sequenced were expressed TCRB transcripts, since all of the isolated RNA had been reverse transcribed. Method: immunoSEQ multiplex PCR; TCRdb's copy keeps in-frame clones and lacks some. Among some 270,000 clones listed, around 14% were seen once. Sequenced material: naive CD4+ T cells from blood. The receptors derive from a woman between 40 and 50 years old in good health.

Only a few counts were recorded for this clone. The chain links TRBV29-1 to TRBJ2-1, with TRBD2 identical over 10 bases. V shed 5 bases, J shed 3 bases, and the junction held 4 bases outside the gene matches. The CDR3 loop spans 14 amino acids. Germline-derived CDR1 and CDR2 are SQVTM and ANQGSEA. DNA of the CDR3: TGCAGCGTTCTACGACTAGCGGGCTACAATGAGCAGTTCTTC. Amino acid sequence: CSVLRLAGYNEQFF.

The chain combines TRBV10-2 with TRBJ2-3, with 8 nucleotides matching TRBD2. The CDR3 spans 16 residues. The V segment lost 4 bases and the J segment 3 bases; nucleotides outside the gene matches: 9. Germline values: CDR1 WSHSY, CDR2 SAAADI. The CDR3 DNA reads as TGCGCCAGCAGTGCCTTAGAGCGGGGGCCGACAGATACGCAGTATTTT. Translated: CASSALERGPTDTQYF.

The J gene is TRBJ2-1, the V gene TRBV9; 7 bases are shared with TRBD1. The CDR3 is 16 residues long. Germline V lookup: CDR1 SGDLS, CDR2 YYNGEE. J gave up 4 bases and V 4 bases, and 11 bases lay outside the gene matches. The CDR3 DNA reads as TGTGCCAGCAGCCCTCACAAACAGGGGAATTACAATGAGCAGTTCTTC. Protein sequence: CASSPHKQGNYNEQFF.

This chain connects TRBV18 to TRBJ1-6; 8 nucleotides align to TRBD1. The V and J ends lost 6 bases and 6 bases, in that order; junction bases with no gene match: 7. CDR1 is KGHSH and CDR2 is LQKENI in the germline V gene. The CDR3 consists of 15 residues. CDR3 sequence (DNA): TGTGCCAGCTCCGGCTCCAGGGGGCCTAATTCACCCCTCCACTTT. Translation gives CASSGSRGPNSPLHF.

The CDR3 DNA is TGTGCCAGCAGCAGGGGGGAAGGGAGACAGCCCCAGCATTTT. Translation: CASSRGEGRQPQHF. The chain uses TRBV2 and TRBJ1-5, with 7 bases aligning to TRBD1. Germline trimming cut 6 bases from V and 7 bases from J; bases unmatched to any gene: 9. Germline values: CDR1 SNHLY, CDR2 FYNNEI. The CDR3 is made up of 14 amino acids.

The table lists this clone with a few counts. The chain couples TRBV7-9 to TRBJ2-1; D unclear. CDR1 is SEHNR, CDR2 FQNEAQ, per germline (reference sequence). V lost 8 bases and J lost 4, with 21 bases in between. The CDR3 consists of 16 residues. CDR3 DNA: TGTGCCAGCGGCGGCCCGACCCATAAATCTTACAATGAGCAGTTCTTC. Translating it yields CASGGPTHKSYNEQFF.

This clone was recorded a few times. The V call is TRBV6-5, the J call TRBJ2-1; 9 bases are shared with TRBD1. V gave up 6 bases and J gave up 6 bases; unmatched junction bases: 6. Per germline, CDR1 MNHEY and CDR2 SVGAGI. The CDR3 length is 14 residues. CDR3: CASRRDRDSNEQFF. CDR3 sequence (DNA): TGTGCCAGCAGACGGGACAGGGACAGCAATGAGCAGTTCTTC.

This clone was observed a few times. J is TRBJ1-1 and V is TRBV2; the match to TRBD1 covers 7 bases. Germline CDR1 SNHLY, CDR2 FYNNEI. The CDR3 has 15 residues. The junction had 8 bases not matched to a gene; V was cut back by 7 bases and J by 0 bases. CDR3 sequence (DNA): TGTGCCAGCAAACAACAGGGGTCGCTGAACACTGAAGCTTTCTTT. Its translation is CASKQQGSLNTEAFF.

This clone was counted only a few times. J is TRBJ2-7 and V is TRBV9; 7 nucleotides line up with TRBD2. This CDR3 comprises 11 residues. Germline lookup yields CDR1 SGDLS and CDR2 YYNGEE. With V trimmed by 3 bases and J by 6 bases, 0 bases remained unmatched. CDR3: CASSGEGEQYF. In nucleotides, the CDR3 is TGTGCCAGCAGCGGGGAGGGCGAGCAGTACTTC.